This T cell receptor beta chain derives from a study of CD8+CD57+ T cells in acquired aplastic anemia. Study-level points and caveats: A set of more than 25 CD8+ CDR3 sequences was shared between patients and controls, and these sequences appeared highly expressed in patients.

Germline assignment: CDR1 ENHRY and CDR2 SYGVKD. Trimming removed 11 bases at V and 0 bases at J, with 20 bases between. The CDR3 has 17 amino acids. Investigators profiled TCR beta VDJ and CDR3 from genomic DNA template. TCRdb passed the reads through MiXCR, listing each CDR3 protein once. The profile shows about 170,000 distinct CDR3 sequences, around 45% of them singletons. Comments on this clonotype: The target antigen is unknown.

The sequence derives from a human donor in good health. V gene TRBV10-3 combines with J gene TRBJ2-6; the D gene is possibly TRBD2 (5 bases). Sequencing was performed on sorted CD4+, CD8+, or CD8+CD57+ T cells (not recorded which) from PBMCs. This chain's CDR3 is CAAGSGPTRSGANVLTF. CDR3 sequence (DNA): TGTGCCGCGGGCAGTGGACCCACGCGCTCTGGGGCCAACGTCCTGACTTTC.